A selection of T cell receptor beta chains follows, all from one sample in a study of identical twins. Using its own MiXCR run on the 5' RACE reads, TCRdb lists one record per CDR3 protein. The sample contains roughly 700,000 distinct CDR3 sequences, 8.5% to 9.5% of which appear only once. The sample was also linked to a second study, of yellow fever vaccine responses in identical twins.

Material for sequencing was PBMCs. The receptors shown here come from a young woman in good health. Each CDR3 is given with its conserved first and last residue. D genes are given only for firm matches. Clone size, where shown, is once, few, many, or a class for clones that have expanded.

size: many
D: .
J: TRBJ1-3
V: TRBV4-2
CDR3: CASSQDTQGNTIYF
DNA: TGTGCCAGCAGCCAAGATACTCAGGGAAACACCATATATTTT

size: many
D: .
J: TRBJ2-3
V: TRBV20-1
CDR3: CSAPDRNRGDTQYF
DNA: TGCAGTGCACCCGACAGGAATCGGGGAGATACGCAGTATTTT

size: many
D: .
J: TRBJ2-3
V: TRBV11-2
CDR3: CASSFGHTDTQYF
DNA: TGTGCCAGCAGCTTCGGACACACAGATACGCAGTATTTT

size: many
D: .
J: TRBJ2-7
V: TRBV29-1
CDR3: CSGRRDYEQYF
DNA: TGCAGCGGCAGACGGGACTACGAGCAGTACTTC

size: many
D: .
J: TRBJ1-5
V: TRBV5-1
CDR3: CASSLEGRDQPQHF
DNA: TGCGCCAGCAGTCTGGAGGGGAGGGATCAGCCCCAGCATTTT

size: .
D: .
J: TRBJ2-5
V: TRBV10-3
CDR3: CAISEEEGPGETQYF
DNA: TGTGCCATCAGTGAGGAGGAAGGGCCGGGGGAGACCCAGTACTTC

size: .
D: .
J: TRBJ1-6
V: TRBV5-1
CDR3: CASSLNGDNSPLHF
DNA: TGCGCCAGCAGCTTGAACGGAGATAATTCACCCCTCCACTTT

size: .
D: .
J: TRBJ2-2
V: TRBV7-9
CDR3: CASTRRDENTGELFF
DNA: TGTGCCAGCACCCGGAGAGACGAGAACACCGGGGAGCTGTTTTTT

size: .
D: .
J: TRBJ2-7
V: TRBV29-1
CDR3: CSVEDDSYEQYF
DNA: TGCAGCGTTGAAGATGACAGCTACGAGCAGTACTTC

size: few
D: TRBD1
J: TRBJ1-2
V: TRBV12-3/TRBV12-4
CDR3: CASSGLTGESGGNYGYTF
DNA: TGTGCCAGCAGTGGCTTAACAGGGGAGAGTGGGGGAAACTATGGCTACACCTTC

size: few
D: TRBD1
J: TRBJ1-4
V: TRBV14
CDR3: CASSYRTGSYEKLFF
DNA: TGTGCCAGCAGCTACAGGACAGGGAGTTATGAAAAACTGTTTTTT

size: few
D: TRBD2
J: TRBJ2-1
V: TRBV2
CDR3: CASSVAGGGYNEQFF
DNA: TGTGCCAGCAGTGTAGCGGGGGGAGGCTACAATGAGCAGTTCTTC

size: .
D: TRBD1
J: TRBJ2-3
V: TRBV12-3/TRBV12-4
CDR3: CTLSPLLGDRGRTDTQYF
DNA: TGTACCCTCAGTCCTCTTTTAGGCGACAGGGGGCGAACAGATACGCAGTATTTT

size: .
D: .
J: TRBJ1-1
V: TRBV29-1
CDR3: CSVGMGLDTEAFF
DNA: TGCAGCGTTGGGATGGGGCTGGACACTGAAGCTTTCTTT

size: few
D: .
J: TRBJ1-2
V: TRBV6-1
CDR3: CASSNIMHYGYTF
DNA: TGTGCCAGCTCGAACATAATGCACTATGGCTACACCTTC

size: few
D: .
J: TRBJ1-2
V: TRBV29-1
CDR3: CSVEDRQFYGYTF
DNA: TGCAGCGTTGAAGATCGGCAGTTCTATGGCTACACCTTC

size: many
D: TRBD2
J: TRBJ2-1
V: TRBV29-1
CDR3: CSVEAGENEQFF
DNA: TGCAGCGTAGAAGCGGGAGAGAATGAGCAGTTCTTC

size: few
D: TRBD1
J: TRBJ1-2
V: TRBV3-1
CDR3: CASSQEGQAYGYTF
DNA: TGTGCCAGCAGCCAAGAGGGACAGGCGTATGGCTACACCTTC

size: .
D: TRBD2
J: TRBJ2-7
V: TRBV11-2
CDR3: CASSPPSGGEYEQYF
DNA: TGTGCCAGCAGTCCTCCTAGCGGGGGAGAATACGAGCAGTACTTC

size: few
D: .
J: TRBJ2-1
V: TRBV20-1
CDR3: CSASLGAKTYNEQFF
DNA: TGCAGTGCTAGTTTAGGGGCCAAGACTTACAATGAGCAGTTCTTC

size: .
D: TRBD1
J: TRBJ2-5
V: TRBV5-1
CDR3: CASSLAGQRGLETQYF
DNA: TGCGCCAGCAGCTTGGCGGGACAGAGGGGGCTAGAGACCCAGTACTTC

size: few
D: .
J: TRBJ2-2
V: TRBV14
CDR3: CASSLRLPRHRDTGELFF
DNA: TGTGCCAGCAGCCTCCGATTACCCAGGCATAGGGACACCGGGGAGCTGTTTTTT

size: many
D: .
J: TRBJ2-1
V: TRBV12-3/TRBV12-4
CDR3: CASWASSYNEQFF
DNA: TGTGCCAGCTGGGCTAGCTCCTACAATGAGCAGTTCTTC

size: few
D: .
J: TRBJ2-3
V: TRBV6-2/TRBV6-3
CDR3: CASSYQGGSTDTQYF
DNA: TGTGCCAGCAGTTACCAGGGGGGTAGCACAGATACGCAGTATTTT

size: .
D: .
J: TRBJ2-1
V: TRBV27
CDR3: CASSLWGGTSSYNEQFF
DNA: TGTGCCAGCAGTTTATGGGGGGGCACAAGCTCCTACAATGAGCAGTTCTTC

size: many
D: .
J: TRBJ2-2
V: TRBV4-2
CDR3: CASSQVWSGTGELFF
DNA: TGTGCCAGCAGCCAAGTGTGGTCAGGGACCGGGGAGCTGTTTTTT

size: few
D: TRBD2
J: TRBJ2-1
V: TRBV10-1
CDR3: CASSEAVAGVRYNEQFF
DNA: TGCGCCAGCAGTGAGGCCGTGGCGGGAGTTAGGTACAATGAGCAGTTCTTC

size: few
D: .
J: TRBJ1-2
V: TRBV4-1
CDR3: CASSQGTLYGYTF
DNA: TGCGCCAGCAGCCAGGGGACGCTCTATGGCTACACCTTC

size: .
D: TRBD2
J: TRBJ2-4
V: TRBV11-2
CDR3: CASSSPLGMAGGPTKNIQYF
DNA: TGTGCCAGCAGCTCCCCCTTGGGGATGGCGGGGGGGCCAACCAAAAACATTCAGTACTTC

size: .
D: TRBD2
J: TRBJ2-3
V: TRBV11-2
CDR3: CASSLGTSLQTDTQYF
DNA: TGTGCCAGCAGCTTGGGGACTAGTTTGCAGACAGATACGCAGTATTTT

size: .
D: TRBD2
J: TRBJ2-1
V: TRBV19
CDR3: CASSSASGRDSYNEQFF
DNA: TGTGCCAGTAGTTCCGCTAGCGGGAGGGACTCCTACAATGAGCAGTTCTTC

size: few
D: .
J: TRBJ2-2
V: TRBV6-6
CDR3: CASSRSGGELFF
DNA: TGTGCCAGCAGCCGTTCCGGCGGGGAGCTGTTTTTT

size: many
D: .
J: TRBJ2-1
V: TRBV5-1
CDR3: CASSLSEPARSQFF
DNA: TGCGCCAGCAGCTTGAGCGAGCCCGCCCGAAGTCAGTTCTTC

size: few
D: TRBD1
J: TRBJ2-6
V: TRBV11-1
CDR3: CASSRTGDGANVLTF
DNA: TGTGCCAGCAGCCGGACAGGGGATGGGGCCAACGTCCTGACTTTC

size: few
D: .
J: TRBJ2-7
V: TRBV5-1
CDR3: CASSLGTISYEQYF
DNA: TGCGCCAGCAGCTTGGGGACCATCTCCTACGAGCAGTACTTC

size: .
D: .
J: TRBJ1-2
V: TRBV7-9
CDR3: CASSLGGDGLYGYTF
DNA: TGTGCCAGCAGCTTAGGGGGGGACGGACTCTATGGCTACACCTTC

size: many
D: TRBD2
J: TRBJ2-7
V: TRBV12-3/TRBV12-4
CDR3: CASSLEAGDEQYF
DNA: TGTGCCAGCAGTTTAGAAGCGGGGGACGAGCAGTACTTC

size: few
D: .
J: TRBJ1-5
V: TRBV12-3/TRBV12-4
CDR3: CASSATRGSNQPQHF
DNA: TGTGCCAGCAGTGCTACCAGGGGAAGCAATCAGCCCCAGCATTTT

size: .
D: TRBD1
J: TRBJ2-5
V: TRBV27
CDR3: CASSLLPGTGERFDEETQYF
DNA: TGTGCCAGCAGTTTATTGCCTGGGACAGGGGAAAGGTTTGACGAAGAGACCCAGTACTTC

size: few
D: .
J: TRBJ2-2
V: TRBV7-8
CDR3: CASRHPGGELFF
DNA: TGTGCCAGCCGTCATCCGGGCGGGGAGCTGTTTTTT

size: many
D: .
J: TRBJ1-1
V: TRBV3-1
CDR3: CASSQYQLTNTEAFF
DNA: TGTGCCAGCAGCCAATATCAACTCACGAACACTGAAGCTTTCTTT

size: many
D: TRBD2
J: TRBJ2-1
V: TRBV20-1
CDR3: CSARARLAGEQFF
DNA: TGCAGTGCTAGGGCTAGACTAGCGGGAGAGCAGTTCTTC

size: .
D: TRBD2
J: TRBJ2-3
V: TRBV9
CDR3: CASARAGSTDTQYF
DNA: TGTGCCAGCGCTCGAGCGGGGAGCACAGATACGCAGTATTTT

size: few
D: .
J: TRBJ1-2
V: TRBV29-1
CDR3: CSALSGGGYTF
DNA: TGCAGCGCCCTCAGTGGGGGAGGCTACACCTTC

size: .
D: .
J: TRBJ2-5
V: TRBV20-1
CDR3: CSASTVTQETQYF
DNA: TGCAGTGCTAGTACGGTAACCCAAGAGACCCAGTACTTC

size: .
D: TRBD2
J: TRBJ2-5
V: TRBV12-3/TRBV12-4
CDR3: CASSSRRVTGGKETQYF
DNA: TGTGCCAGCAGTTCACGCAGGGTTACGGGGGGGAAAGAGACCCAGTACTTC

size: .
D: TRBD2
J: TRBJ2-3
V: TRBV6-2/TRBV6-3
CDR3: CASSYSPSGSPDTQYF
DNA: TGTGCCAGCAGTTACTCCCCGAGCGGGAGTCCAGATACGCAGTATTTT

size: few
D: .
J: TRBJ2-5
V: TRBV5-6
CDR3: CASSFRGRHETQYF
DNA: TGTGCCAGCAGCTTTCGGGGGCGTCACGAGACCCAGTACTTC

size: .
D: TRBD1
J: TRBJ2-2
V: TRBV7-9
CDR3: CASSLPGGGVSGELFF
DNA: TGTGCCAGCAGCTTACCAGGGGGCGGAGTCTCCGGGGAGCTGTTTTTT

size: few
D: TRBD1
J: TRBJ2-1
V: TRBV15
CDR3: CATSRGDRIDEQFF
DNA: TGTGCCACCAGCAGAGGGGACAGGATCGATGAGCAGTTCTTC

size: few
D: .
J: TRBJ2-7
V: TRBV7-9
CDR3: CATMGPSYEQYF
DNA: TGTGCCACCATGGGGCCGTCCTACGAGCAGTACTTC

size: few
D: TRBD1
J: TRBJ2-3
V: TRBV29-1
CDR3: CSVDGTGSETDTQYF
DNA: TGCAGCGTTGACGGGACAGGGAGTGAAACAGATACGCAGTATTTT

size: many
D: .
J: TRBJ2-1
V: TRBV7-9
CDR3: CASSLEAKHNEQFF
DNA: TGTGCCAGCAGCCTGGAGGCCAAACACAATGAGCAGTTCTTC

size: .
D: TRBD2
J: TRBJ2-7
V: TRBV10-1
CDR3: CASSESGTRAYEQYF
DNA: TGCGCCAGCAGTGAGTCGGGGACTAGGGCCTACGAGCAGTACTTC